This T cell receptor beta chain emerged from a study of regulatory T cells in long-lasting Graves disease. Findings and caveats of the study: Whereas 1,000 or so public clonotypes were shared by new patients, persistent patients shared more, at roughly 3,000.

Arm-PCR of CDR3 regions with iRepertoire HTBI primers generated TCR beta libraries. One entry per CDR3 protein results from TCRdb running MiXCR on the multiplex PCR reads. The repertoire has about 540,000 distinct CDR3 sequences, approximately 13% of them found once; the top ten carry roughly 10%. This clonotype was counted ten times or more. Its target is unknown. The time point is: newly diagnosed GD, antithyroid drugs for less than 3 months. RNA from PBMCs was the source of the TCR library. Patients with Graves' disease were diagnosed by American Thyroid Association guidelines. An endocrinology department located in Xi'an, China, was where the patients came from. In addition, the sample was reused for a study of T cells in Graves' hyperthyroidism and ophthalmopathy. According to that study: Model-based prediction identified ophthalmopathy a median approximately 6 months prior to its onset.

The sequenced sample was peripheral blood mononuclear cells (PBMCs), obtained at new diagnosis, from a patient treated with antithyroid drugs. The receptor's source is a man aged 25 to 45 with Graves disease.

The CDR3 reads CASSFGLAGSRRSYEQYF. The CDR3 DNA sequence: TGTGCCAGCAGCTTCGGACTAGCGGGGTCCCGCCGCTCCTACGAGCAGTACTTC. The V call is TRBV7-9, the J call TRBJ2-7; 12 nucleotides line up with TRBD2. CDR3 length equals 18 residues. The junction had 9 bases not matched to a gene; V was cut back by 3 bases and J by 0 bases. CDR1 SEHNR and CDR2 FQNEAQ come from the germline V gene (reference sequence).